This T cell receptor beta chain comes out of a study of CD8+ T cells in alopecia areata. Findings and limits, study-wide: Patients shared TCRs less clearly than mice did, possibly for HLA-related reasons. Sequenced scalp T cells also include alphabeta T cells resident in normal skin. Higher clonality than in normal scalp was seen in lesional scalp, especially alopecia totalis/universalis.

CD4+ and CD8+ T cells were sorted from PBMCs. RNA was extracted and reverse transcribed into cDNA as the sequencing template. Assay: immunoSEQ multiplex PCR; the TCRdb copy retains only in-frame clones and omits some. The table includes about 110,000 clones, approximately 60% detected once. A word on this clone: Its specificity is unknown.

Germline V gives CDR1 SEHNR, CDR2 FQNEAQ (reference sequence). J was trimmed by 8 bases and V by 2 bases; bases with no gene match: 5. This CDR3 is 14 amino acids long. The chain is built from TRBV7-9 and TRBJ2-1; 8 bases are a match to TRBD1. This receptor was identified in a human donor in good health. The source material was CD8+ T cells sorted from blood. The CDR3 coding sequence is TGTGCCAGCAGCTTAACCCTGGACAGGGATGAGCAGTTCTTC. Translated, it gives CASSLTLDRDEQFF.